Below, 25 T cell receptor beta chains from the same sample are listed, as sequenced in a study of high-grade serous ovarian cancer treatment subgroups (dated by TCRdb to the early 2020s). Tumor samples were collected prior to definitive surgery or chemotherapy. The method behind the library was the immunoSEQ multiplex PCR assay. The table was pulled from immuneACCESS by TCRdb, which kept in-frame rearrangements only. Such tables lose some clones; where checked, under half of the loss comes from unresolved V genes, and the rest has no known cause. The sample yields approximately 1,800 clones; approximately 78% were counted once. About 7.5% of the sample comes from the top ten. Sequenced: tumor tissue. The receptors originated from a human donor with high-grade serous ovarian cancer.

The chain is built from TRBV9 and TRBJ1-2; D may be TRBD1 (6 bases). Trimming removed 0 bases at V and 7 bases at J, with 19 bases between. The germline CDR1 and CDR2 sequences are SGDLS and YYNGEE. This CDR3 is built from 16 residues. This CDR3 is CASSVGLGRGLRGYTF. The CDR3 region has the DNA TGTGCCAGCAGCGTAGGGTTGGGCAGGGGATTGCGTGGCTACACCTTC.

The chain recombines TRBV4-1 with TRBJ1-1; unclear D gene. Trimming cost V 1 base and J 11 bases, with 14 bases left between them. There are 13 residues in the CDR3. Germline V gene lookup returns CDR1 MGHRA and CDR2 YSYEKL. This chain's CDR3 is CASSQVSELGAFF. CDR3 nucleotide sequence: TGCGCCAGCAGCCAAGTCTCGGAGCTAGGGGCTTTCTTT.

The gene calls are TRBV7-6 and TRBJ2-1, with D possibly being TRBD2 (6 bases). V was pared by 2 bases and J by 0 bases, with 14 bases between. Germline values: CDR1 SGHVS, CDR2 FNYEAQ. The CDR3 extends over 17 amino acids. CDR3 protein: CASSLTGDSSSYNEQFF. In DNA, the CDR3 is TGTGCCAGCAGCTTAACCGGGGACTCCAGCTCCTACAATGAGCAGTTCTTC. Supplemented by reference TRBV7-6 and TRBJ2-1, the full variable domain reads GAGVSQSPRYKVTKRGQDVALRCDPISGHVSLYWYRQALGQGPEFLTYFNYEAQQDKSGLPNDRFSAERPEGSISTLTIQRTEQRDSAMYRCASSLTGDSSSYNEQFFGPGTRLTVL.

V usage is TRBV5-5 and J usage is TRBJ1-2; no definite D call. The CDR3 loop spans 15 amino acids. Germline assignment: CDR1 SGHKS and CDR2 YYEKEE (reference sequence). The V end was cut by 0 bases, the J end by 3 bases, with 12 bases between. CDR3 DNA: TGTGCCAGCAGCTTGGAGGGCGGCAACCACTATGGCTACACCTTC. Translating gives CASSLEGGNHYGYTF.

The V and J genes are TRBV5-1 and TRBJ2-2, with D perhaps matching TRBD1 (6 bases). The CDR3 has 16 amino acids. CDR1 SGHRS and CDR2 YFSETQ come from the germline V gene. Trimming pared 3 bases from V and 4 bases from J, leaving 16 bases between. CDR3 residues: CASSSSPRGPTGELFF. For the CDR3, the DNA is TGCGCCAGCAGCTCCTCGCCCAGGGGACCCACCGGGGAGCTGTTTTTT.

The V gene is TRBV11-3, the J gene TRBJ2-1; 10 positions match TRBD2. The germline gives CDR1 SGHNT, CDR2 YENEEA. This CDR3 contains 14 residues. The junction had 11 bases not matched to a gene; V was cut back by 10 bases and J by 8 bases. DNA of the CDR3: TGTGCCACCAAAGCGGGAGGGCCCCTGCATGAGCAGTTCTTC. This translates into CATKAGGPLHEQFF.

The V call is TRBV5-8, the J call TRBJ1-1, with TRBD1 identical over 9 bases. V lost 3 bases, J lost 5 bases, and 2 bases stayed unmatched. This CDR3 contains 13 residues. From germline, CDR1 is SGHTS and CDR2 YDEGEE. CDR3: CASSWTGATEAFF. As DNA, the CDR3 is TGTGCCAGCAGCTGGACAGGGGCAACTGAAGCTTTCTTT.

V usage is TRBV28 and J usage is TRBJ2-3; D is possibly TRBD2 (5 bases). Germline CDR1 reads MDHEN; CDR2 reads SYDVKM. The V and J ends lost 2 bases and 5 bases respectively, with 14 bases between them. The CDR3 length is 15 residues. The CDR3 region has the DNA TGTGCCAGCAGTTTAAAACCTTCCCGGGGAGATACGCAGTATTTT. This gives the protein CASSLKPSRGDTQYF.

The genes are TRBV12-5 and TRBJ1-5; 7 bases are shared with TRBD1. Germline V gene sequence: CDR1 LGHNT, CDR2 FRNRAP. The V gene end was trimmed by 8 bases and the J gene end by 3 bases; junction bases not matched to a gene: 10. The CDR3 sequence is 15 residues long. CDR3 sequence reads: CASYARGQANQPQHF. The CDR3 region has the DNA TGTGCTAGTTACGCCCGAGGACAGGCCAATCAGCCCCAGCATTTT. Complete variable domain (other parts from reference TRBV12-5 and TRBJ1-5): DARVTQTPRHKVTEMGQEVTMRCQPILGHNTVFWYRQTMMQGLELLAYFRNRAPLDDSGMPKDRFSAEMPDATLATLKIQPSEPRDSAVYFCASYARGQANQPQHFGDGTRLSIL.

CDR3 amino acids: CASSLSTGGELFF. The DNA of the CDR3 is TGTGCCAGCAGCTTAAGTACAGGGGGAGAGCTGTTTTTT. The chain is built from TRBV7-6 and TRBJ2-2, with 8 bases aligning to TRBD1. This CDR3 comprises 13 residues. Germline assignment: CDR1 SGHVS and CDR2 FNYEAQ. After removal of 2 bases from V and 11 bases from J, the junction contained 4 bases not matched to a gene.

This clone was counted only a few times. The V gene is TRBV7-6, the J gene TRBJ2-5, with D perhaps assigned TRBD1 or TRBD2 (5 bases each). CDR3 length equals 16 residues. Germline loops: CDR1 SGHVS, CDR2 FNYEAQ. V shed 1 base and J shed 2 bases, with 14 bases lying between them. The CDR3 region has the DNA TGTGCCAGCAGCTTAGGGCGCGAATGGGGGCAAGAGACCCAGTACTTC. Its protein product is CASSLGREWGQETQYF.

The V and J genes are TRBV28 and TRBJ2-3; D is perhaps TRBD2 (6 bases). Germline V gene data show CDR1 as MDHEN and CDR2 as SYDVKM. The V end was cut by 2 bases, the J end by 8 bases, with 17 bases between. This CDR3 has 15 residues. CDR3 sequence: CASSLAGPLPGTQYF. CDR3 nucleotide sequence: TGTGCCAGCAGTTTAGCGGGACCCCTCCCAGGTACGCAGTATTTT.

The V and J genes are TRBV4-2 and TRBJ2-3; a possible D gene is TRBD1 (6 bases). This CDR3 has 16 residues. CDR1 is LGHNA, CDR2 YNFKEQ, per germline. V lost 0 bases and J 4 bases, leaving 14 bases between the germline ends. The CDR3 is CASSQDPRGGPDTQYF. The CDR3 region has the DNA TGTGCCAGCAGCCAAGACCCTCGTGGGGGCCCAGATACGCAGTATTTT.

V gene TRBV28 combines with J gene TRBJ1-4; the D is unclear. The CDR3 extends over 13 amino acids. Germline CDR1 and CDR2: MDHEN and SYDVKM. The V gene lost 8 bases and the J gene lost 0 bases, with 7 bases spanning the gap. Here the CDR3 reads CASSGTTNEKLFF. In nucleotides, the CDR3 is TGTGCCAGCTCGGGGACAACTAATGAAAAACTGTTTTTT.

The rearrangement joins TRBV2 to TRBJ1-4; D ambiguous. Per the germline V gene, CDR1 is SNHLY and CDR2 is FYNNEI. The CDR3 spans 15 residues. The V gene lost 1 base and the J gene lost 4 bases, with 10 bases spanning the gap. CDR3 nucleotide sequence: TGTGCCAGCAGTGAAGGGCAGATTAATAATGAAAAACTGTTTTTT. This codes for CASSEGQINNEKLFF.

The chain links TRBV28 to TRBJ1-1; 8 positions match TRBD1. Unmatched junction bases numbered 6, after V lost 5 bases and J lost 1 base. Germline CDR1 and CDR2: MDHEN and SYDVKM. The CDR3 spans 15 residues. CDR3 residues: CASSTRTGPNTEAFF. The CDR3 DNA is TGTGCCAGCAGTACCCGGACAGGGCCGAACACTGAAGCTTTCTTT.

V is TRBV28 and J is TRBJ1-1; TRBD1 agrees at 7 bases. There are 12 residues in the CDR3. V lost 5 bases to trimming and J lost 8 bases; unmatched junction nucleotides: 5. Germline assignment: CDR1 MDHEN and CDR2 SYDVKM. The CDR3 DNA reads TGTGCCAGCAGTGGACAGGTTTTCGAAGCTTTCTTT. Amino acid sequence: CASSGQVFEAFF.

CDR3 amino acids: CASSVTGGYGNTIYF. CDR3 nucleotide sequence: TGTGCCAGCAGCGTAACAGGGGGCTATGGAAACACCATATATTTT. The chain is built from TRBV7-2 and TRBJ1-3; 9 bases are shared with TRBD1. CDR3 length: 15 residues. After removal of 5 bases from V and 3 bases from J, the junction contained 5 bases not matched to a gene. From germline, CDR1 is SGHTA and CDR2 FQGNSA.

This clone was seen once. The chain combines TRBV28 with TRBJ2-1, with 8 bases matching TRBD2. The germline CDR1 and CDR2 sequences are MDHEN and SYDVKM. This CDR3 has 13 amino acids. The chain's CDR3 is CVSGGLSYNEQFF. In DNA form, the CDR3 reads TGTGTGAGCGGGGGCCTATCCTACAATGAGCAGTTCTTC.

The chain links TRBV7-8 to TRBJ2-1, with TRBD2 matching 13 bases. Trimming at V came to 3 bases and at J to 6 bases, leaving 8 bases not matched to a gene. Germline values: CDR1 SGHVS, CDR2 FQNEAQ. This CDR3 spans 17 amino acids. The CDR3 DNA is TGTGCCAGCAGCTTGAGGACTAGCGGGAGAGTAGGCAATGAGCAGTTCTTC. Residues: CASSLRTSGRVGNEQFF.

J is TRBJ2-2 and V is TRBV7-8; D perhaps matches TRBD1 (6 bases). The length of the CDR3 is 14 residues. From germline, CDR1 is SGHVS and CDR2 FQNEAQ. The V gene lost 11 bases and the J gene lost 0 bases, with 13 bases spanning the gap. CDR3 nucleotide sequence: TGTGCCTCTACCCAGGGGACGAACACCGGGGAGCTGTTTTTT. Protein sequence: CASTQGTNTGELFF.

This clone was seen only a few times. This chain connects TRBV14 to TRBJ1-2; unclear D gene. This CDR3 spans 13 amino acids. Trimming left V 4 bases short and J 4 bases short, with 10 bases between. CDR1 SGHDN and CDR2 FVKESK come from the germline V gene. The CDR3 sequence is CASSRWDGYGYTF. DNA for the CDR3: TGTGCCAGCAGCCGGTGGGATGGCTATGGCTACACCTTC.

V and J are TRBV7-3 and TRBJ1-1; D possibly corresponds to TRBD1 (5 bases). The CDR3 consists of 13 residues. The V end lost 2 bases, the J end lost 1 base, and 5 bases lay between the germline ends. CDR1 and CDR2 from the germline V gene are SGHTA and FQGTGA. In DNA form, the CDR3 reads TGTGCCAGCAGCTTAGGGGCGAACACTGAAGCTTTCTTT. This translates into CASSLGANTEAFF.

The chain combines TRBV28 with TRBJ2-5; D remains unclear. The CDR3 covers 13 residues. Between the trimmed V and J ends, which lost 5 bases and 4 bases, there was a span of 11 bases. CDR1 is MDHEN and CDR2 is SYDVKM in the germline V gene. CDR3 sequence reads: CASSLDETETQYF. CDR3 DNA: TGTGCCAGCAGTCTTGACGAGACAGAGACCCAGTACTTC.

The chain combines TRBV7-6 with TRBJ2-1; 9 bases are a match to TRBD2. V was clipped by 2 bases and J by 7 bases; unmatched bases: 6. The CDR3 totals 15 residues. Germline V gene sequence: CDR1 SGHVS, CDR2 FNYEAQ. The CDR3 DNA is TGTGCCAGCAGCTTAATAGCGGGAGCTCTTAATGAGCAGTTCTTC. Translation gives CASSLIAGALNEQFF.